This TCR beta chain was retrieved from a study of yellow fever vaccine responses in identical twins (dated by TCRdb to 2016 to 2018). Regarding the research as a whole: Focusing on identical twins, the study followed the T cell clones that responded to the vaccine, and did so with precision. General conclusions and limits of the study: The T cell response to vaccination in identical twins was reported by the authors to appear partly convergent and partly personalized.

A remark on this clonotype: There is no known antigen for this receptor. No base quality values were provided; no much bigger clone lies one nucleotide off.

Library preparation was by RT-PCR. TCRdb records Illumina HiSeq 2500 as the sequencer. Starting from the raw public reads, TCRdb applied fastp trimming at Q25, assembled clones with MiXCR and retained in-frame beta chains. Merged by CDR3 protein, the rows form single entries marked with the most common genes and DNA. The sample table lists about 3,600 distinct CDR3 sequences, roughly 84% of them with a count of one. The top ten constitute approximately 3% of the sample. The CDR3 holds 15 amino acids from the cysteine to the phenylalanine. Just CDR3 DNA is preserved here, 45 bases in frame from base 1. V loses 1 base, J loses 14 bases, and the germline ends lie 18 bases apart.

Material: T cells from blood (PBMCs), unsorted or a sorted subset (not recorded which), obtained before or after yellow fever vaccination (not recorded which). The origin of this receptor is a woman aged 18 to 35 who received the yellow fever vaccine. Donor details come from another sample of the same person, matched by shared clones. This sequence uses TRBV12-3 or TRBV12-4 and TRBJ1-6, with a tentative D gene TRBD1 over 5 matching bases. The CDR3 region has the sequence CASSLGDRGLMSLHF. The DNA sequence is TGTGCCAGCAGTTTAGGGGATAGGGGCTTAATGTCCCTCCACTTT.